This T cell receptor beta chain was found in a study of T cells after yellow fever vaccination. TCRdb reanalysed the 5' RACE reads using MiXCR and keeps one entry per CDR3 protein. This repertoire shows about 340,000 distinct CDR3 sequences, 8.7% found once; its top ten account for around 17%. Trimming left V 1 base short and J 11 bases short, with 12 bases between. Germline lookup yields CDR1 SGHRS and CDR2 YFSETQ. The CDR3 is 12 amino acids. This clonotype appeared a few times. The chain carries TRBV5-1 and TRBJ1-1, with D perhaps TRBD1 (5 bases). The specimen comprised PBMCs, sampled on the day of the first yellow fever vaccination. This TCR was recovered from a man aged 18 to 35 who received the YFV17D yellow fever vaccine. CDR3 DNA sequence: TGCGCCAGCAGCTTGACGACAGACCGGGCTTTCTTT. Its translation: CASSLTTDRAFF.